The source of this T cell receptor (beta chain) is a study of identical twins (TCRdb year 2016). Regarding the study in general: To test whether fetal clonotypes persist, this study deep-sequenced TCR alpha and beta repertoires from monozygotic twins, from unrelated adults of various ages, and from cord blood. To rule out contamination, replicate twin experiments were performed at different times with different library preparation protocols.

Note on this clonotype: Its antigen has not been determined. Per-base qualities were not stored, and no clone one base away is much larger.

All donors were healthy Caucasians. Three pairs of female monozygotic twins, all aged 18 to 29 years, were included in the twin cohort. Positive isolation kits from Invitrogen were used to isolate the CD4+ and CD8+ T cell populations. Between the V and J ends, shortened by 1 base and 6 bases respectively, the junction contains 13 bases. The CDR3 has 14 amino acids, counting the end cysteine and phenylalanine. Only the CDR3 DNA is retained, 42 bases long and in frame from the first base. For CDR1 and CDR2, the germline V gene lists SQVTM and ANQGSEA. Library method: 5' RACE. The sequencing machine was an Illumina HiSeq 2000. Template switching introduced a universal primer binding site; the final cDNA contained a unique molecular identifier, enabling accurate counting of TCR cDNA molecules. Specific primers in the conserved constant-segment region were used to synthesize first-strand cDNA for the TCR alpha and beta chains. To control for contamination, every cDNA library carried two barcodes: a SMART-Mk sample barcode plus Illumina barcodes. TruSeq adapter sequences along with Illumina sample barcodes were introduced in two successive PCR steps. The TCR alpha and beta cDNA libraries were sequenced on the Illumina HiSeq platform using custom primers. Per the authors' processing: MiGEC processed the raw reads to extract unique molecular identifiers, while MiXCR was used to determine the CDR3 positions. Recombination models were inferred per individual with the repgenHMM and IGoR tools using an EM algorithm. Shared clonotype analysis was performed with the tcR package in R, normalizing sharing by the product of cloneset sizes. To study raw recombination free of thymic and clonal selection effects, out-of-frame nonproductive sequences were analyzed. Starting from the raw public reads, TCRdb applied fastp trimming at Q25, assembled clones with MiXCR and retained in-frame beta chains. Identical CDR3 protein sequences are pooled into one entry, listed with their most common genes and DNA. The V and J calls reflect TCRdb's pipeline rather than the authors' work. The sample contains approximately 490,000 distinct CDR3 sequences, 20% to 25% of them found a single time. The top ten clones comprise more than 0.4% of the sample.

Results and caveats for the whole study, not just this receptor: Invariant T cells such as MAIT and iNKT could partly confound zero-insertion analyses, though diverse VJ usage argued against this for most clonotypes. In beta out-of-frame sequences, excess twin sharing was weaker, because having fewer shared sequences lowered the signal-to-noise ratio. Compared with coincidental sharing between unrelated individuals, out-of-frame TCR alpha sequences shared between twins showed an excess of sequences with low generation probability. Abundant cord blood beta clonotypes carried fewer insertions; young adult naive repertoires showed a weaker similar trend, while memory repertoires showed none. Out-of-frame TCR alpha sharing in monozygotic twins was systematically underestimated by recombination models, whereas sharing between unrelated individuals was in agreement with the recombination models. Because the same donors could not be followed over many years, the conclusions relied on cross-sectional statistical analysis.

This same sample was also part of a study on yellow fever vaccine responses in identical twins. Looking at the second paper: The authors reported that the T cell response to vaccination in identical twins appeared partly convergent and partly personalized. In the study, vaccine-responding T cell clones were precisely tracked in identical twins.

Recombination joined TRBV29-1 with TRBJ2-1; D gene: possibly TRBD1, on 5 matching bases. This TCR was sampled from a woman younger than 30 in good health. Source material: CD4+ T cells sorted from blood. The CDR3 region reads CSVEGPPQGNEQFF. The base sequence is TGCAGCGTTGAAGGCCCGCCCCAGGGCAATGAGCAGTTCTTC.